One sample yielded the 20 T cell receptor beta chains listed below, sequenced in a study of technical replicates of blood from several donors. Clones were sequenced by immunoSEQ multiplex PCR, and TCRdb holds only the in-frame ones, with some missing. The table records 14,000 or so clones, approximately 84% of them present only once. The source material was PBMCs. These receptors all come from a human donor in good health.

J is TRBJ2-3 and V is TRBV9; 7 nucleotides agree with TRBD2. Losses at the gene ends were 1 base for V and 0 bases for J; bases not matched to a gene: 5. The CDR3 contains 16 residues. Germline assignment: CDR1 SGDLS and CDR2 YYNGEE. CDR3 DNA: TGTGCCAGCAGCGTACCCCAGCGGGGTAGCACAGATACGCAGTATTTT. This translates into CASSVPQRGSTDTQYF.

This chain uses TRBV28 with TRBJ2-5, with 12 bases matching TRBD2. The trim removed 11 bases at V and 5 bases at J, leaving 9 bases unmatched. The CDR3 runs to 14 residues. Germline CDR1 and CDR2: MDHEN and SYDVKM. The CDR3 here is CAGSTSGRLETQYF. DNA for the CDR3: TGTGCCGGGTCGACTAGCGGGAGATTGGAGACCCAGTACTTC. The full variable domain, with the rest looked up from reference TRBV28 and TRBJ2-5, is DVKVTQSSRYLVKRTGEKVFLECVQDMDHENMFWYRQDPGLGLRLIYFSYDVKMKEKGDIPEGYSVSREKKERFSLILESASTNQTSMYLCAGSTSGRLETQYFGPGTRLLVL.

V gene TRBV6-1 combines with J gene TRBJ2-5; TRBD2 matches at 8 bases. Germline lookup yields CDR1 MNHNS and CDR2 SASEGT. The V segment lost 5 bases and the J segment 5 bases; nucleotides outside the gene matches: 10. The CDR3 length is 15 residues. The CDR3 is CASSFPGREEETQYF. The CDR3 DNA sequence: TGTGCCAGCAGTTTCCCAGGGCGGGAGGAGGAGACCCAGTACTTC.

The sample holds one count of this clone. The chain couples TRBV7-2 to TRBJ2-7, with 11 bases aligning to TRBD1. Germline CDR1 and CDR2: SGHTA and FQGNSA. The V segment lost 8 bases and the J segment 2 bases; nucleotides outside the gene matches: 5. This CDR3 comprises 14 residues. The CDR3 here is CASGAGQGAYEQYF. Written as DNA, the CDR3 is TGTGCCAGCGGCGCGGGACAGGGGGCCTACGAGCAGTACTTC.

The chain has TRBV9 and TRBJ2-2; 7 bases align to TRBD2. Germline lookup yields CDR1 SGDLS and CDR2 YYNGEE. CDR3 length: 17 amino acids. V trimming: 4 bases; J trimming: 6 bases; junction bases outside the gene matches: 15. The CDR3 loop reads CASSKGWGGRYAGELFF. Written as DNA, the CDR3 is TGTGCCAGCAGCAAAGGTTGGGGAGGGCGCTACGCCGGGGAGCTGTTTTTT. The full variable domain, rest sourced from reference TRBV9 and TRBJ2-2, is DSGVTQTPKHLITATGQRVTLRCSPRSGDLSVYWYQQSLDQGLQFLIQYYNGEERAKGNILERFSAQQFPDLHSELNLSSLELGDSALYFCASSKGWGGRYAGELFFGEGSRLTVL.

This chain uses TRBV2 with TRBJ2-1; 14 positions match TRBD2. V shed 9 bases, J shed 8 bases, and the junction held 9 bases outside the gene matches. This CDR3 spans 15 amino acids. Germline loops: CDR1 SNHLY, CDR2 FYNNEI. This CDR3 reads CASGPGLAGVDEQFF. The CDR3 DNA is TGTGCCAGTGGGCCGGGACTAGCGGGAGTAGATGAGCAGTTCTTC.

This clone was found a few times. The chain couples TRBV5-4 to TRBJ2-7; TRBD1 aligns across 10 bases. The length of the CDR3 is 16 residues. Germline V gene data show CDR1 as SGHNT and CDR2 as YYREEE (reference sequence). V lost 3 bases, J lost 5 bases, and 11 bases stayed unmatched. The CDR3: CASSWGWGQGNDEQYF. Written as DNA, the CDR3 is TGTGCCAGCAGCTGGGGGTGGGGACAGGGGAATGACGAGCAGTACTTC.

V gene TRBV10-3 combines with J gene TRBJ2-3; 9 bases map to TRBD1. With 3 bases clipped from V and 3 bases from J, the junction kept 7 bases outside the gene matches. Germline V gene lookup returns CDR1 ENHRY and CDR2 SYGVKD. The CDR3 is made up of 16 amino acids. CDR3 protein: CAISDTGTGRTDTQYF. CDR3 DNA: TGTGCCATCAGTGATACCGGGACAGGGAGGACAGATACGCAGTATTTT.

J is TRBJ1-4 and V is TRBV5-1; no clear D gene. Germline V gene sequence: CDR1 SGHRS, CDR2 YFSETQ. Trimming removed 0 bases at V and 4 bases at J, with 7 bases between. This CDR3 region has 14 residues. The CDR3 region is CASSLDGLNEKLFF. CDR3 nucleotides: TGCGCCAGCAGCTTGGACGGTCTTAATGAAAAACTGTTTTTT.

The CDR3 coding sequence is TGCGCCAGCAGCCAAGAAGGAGGGCTAGCGGGAGAAGCAGATACGCAGTATTTT. Protein product: CASSQEGGLAGEADTQYF. The chain recombines TRBV4-1 with TRBJ2-3, with 10 bases aligning to TRBD2. The CDR3 sequence is 18 residues long. The germline gives CDR1 MGHRA, CDR2 YSYEKL. Unmatched junction bases numbered 10, after V lost 0 bases and J lost 4 bases.

This chain joins TRBV7-2 and TRBJ2-7; D is perhaps TRBD2 (5 bases). V gave up 5 bases and J gave up 2 bases, with 13 bases separating them. The CDR3 has 14 amino acids. Germline CDR1 reads SGHTA; CDR2 reads FQGNSA. The CDR3 is CASSAGLLPYEQYF. Here the CDR3 DNA reads TGTGCCAGCAGCGCCGGACTCCTCCCCTACGAGCAGTACTTC.

The chain employs TRBV19 and TRBJ2-1; TRBD2 matches 9 bases. The trim removed 4 bases at V and 9 bases at J, leaving 7 bases unmatched. CDR1 and CDR2 (germline): LNHDA, SQIVND (reference sequence). The CDR3 length is 14 residues. CDR3 sequence: CASSTTGTSFEQFF. CDR3 DNA: TGTGCCAGTAGTACCACCGGGACTAGCTTTGAGCAGTTCTTC.

The V and J genes are TRBV14 and TRBJ2-7; tentatively, D is TRBD2 (6 bases). Germline V lookup: CDR1 SGHDN, CDR2 FVKESK. The V end was cut by 1 base, the J end by 4 bases, with 20 bases between. The CDR3 length is 17 residues. The CDR3 sequence: CASSQVQGEDGYYEQYF. The DNA for the CDR3 is TGTGCCAGCAGCCAAGTTCAAGGGGAGGACGGATATTACGAGCAGTACTTC.

The chain links TRBV6-5 to TRBJ2-2, with D maybe TRBD2 (5 bases). CDR3 length: 16 amino acids. Trimming took off 0 bases at V and 0 bases at J, with 8 bases between the two ends. CDR1 is MNHEY, CDR2 SVGAGI, per germline. CDR3 sequence (DNA): TGTGCCAGCAGTTACTCGAAACTAGCGAACACCGGGGAGCTGTTTTTT. This gives the protein CASSYSKLANTGELFF.

This chain links TRBV10-2 with TRBJ2-1, with 10 bases aligning to TRBD2. V lost 6 bases and J lost 6; bases outside the gene matches: 5. Germline CDR1 reads WSHSY; CDR2 reads SAAADI. The CDR3 loop spans 14 amino acids. CDR3 nucleotides: TGCGCCAGCAGACCGGGACTAGCGACCAATGAGCAGTTCTTC. Amino acid sequence: CASRPGLATNEQFF.

This clone was seen just once. The genes are TRBV30 and TRBJ2-5, with D possibly matching TRBD1 (7 bases). V lost 3 bases and J lost 5, with 10 bases in between. Germline CDR1 is GTSNPN and CDR2 is SVGIG (reference sequence). The CDR3 is made up of 12 amino acids. CDR3 in DNA: TGTGCCTGGAGGGCAGGGGGGGAGACCCAGTACTTC. As protein: CAWRAGGETQYF.

This clone was seen only once. The rearrangement uses TRBV28 and TRBJ1-1; 7 bases align to TRBD1. From germline, CDR1 is MDHEN and CDR2 SYDVKM. V gave up 8 bases and J gave up 3 bases; unmatched junction bases: 15. The length of the CDR3 is 16 residues. Here the CDR3 reads CASPPYPTDRDTEAFF. The DNA for the CDR3 is TGTGCCAGCCCCCCCTACCCCACTGACAGGGACACTGAAGCTTTCTTT.

J is TRBJ2-7 and V is TRBV5-5; 7 nucleotides align to TRBD1. This CDR3 has 16 residues. Germline lookup yields CDR1 SGHKS and CDR2 YYEKEE (reference sequence). Trimming at V came to 3 bases and at J to 7 bases, leaving 16 bases not matched to a gene. CDR3 nucleotide sequence: TGTGCCAGCAGCTCTCGGATCGGGACAGATGGGGATGAGCAGTACTTC. It specifies CASSSRIGTDGDEQYF.

This clone has a single count. The CDR3 bases are TGTGCCAGTAGTATAGCCGAGGGAGAGGGAATCTACGAGCAGTACTTC. Its protein is CASSIAEGEGIYEQYF. The chain links TRBV19 to TRBJ2-7; tentatively, D is TRBD2 (5 bases). The CDR3 is 16 amino acids. CDR1 is LNHDA and CDR2 is SQIVND in the germline V gene (reference sequence). The germline V and J ends were trimmed by 1 base and 3 bases, with 16 bases remaining between them.

The chain carries TRBV5-1 and TRBJ1-4; D may be TRBD1 (6 bases). This CDR3 comprises 15 residues. The V gene lost 7 bases and the J gene lost 7 bases, with 20 bases spanning the gap. The V gene's germline CDR1 is SGHRS and CDR2 YFSETQ. The CDR3 region is CASAETAQGSEKLFF. The CDR3 coding sequence is TGCGCCAGCGCAGAAACGGCACAGGGTAGTGAAAAACTGTTTTTT.